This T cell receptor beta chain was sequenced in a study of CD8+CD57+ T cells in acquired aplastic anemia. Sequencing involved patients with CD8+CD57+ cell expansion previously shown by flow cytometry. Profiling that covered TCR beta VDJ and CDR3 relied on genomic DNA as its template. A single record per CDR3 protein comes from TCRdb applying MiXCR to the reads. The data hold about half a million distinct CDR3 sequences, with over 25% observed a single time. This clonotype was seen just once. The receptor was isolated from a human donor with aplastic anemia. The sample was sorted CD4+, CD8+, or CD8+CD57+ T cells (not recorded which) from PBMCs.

CDR3 DNA sequence: TGCAGCAGTTACGAGGGTGGCTACACCTTC. Translating it yields CSSYEGGYTF. The rearrangement links TRBV29-1 to TRBJ1-2; D unresolved. The germline V and J ends were trimmed by 8 bases and 7 bases, with 11 bases remaining between them. Germline V gene lookup returns CDR1 SQVTM and CDR2 ANQGSEA. The length of the CDR3 is 10 residues.